These 21 T cell receptor beta chains were all obtained from the same sample, sequenced in a study of PD-1 blockade in classical Hodgkin lymphoma. All trial patients relapsed after autologous stem cell transplantation. The repertoire was sequenced with immunoSEQ multiplex PCR; TCRdb's copy has only in-frame clones and lacks some. Of approximately 30,000 clones in the sample, around 78% were seen once. Sequencing used peripheral blood mononuclear cells (PBMCs), obtained before the second cycle of nivolumab. The receptors were gathered from a human donor with classical Hodgkin lymphoma.

This clone was observed a handful of times. In DNA, the CDR3 is TGTGCCAGCAGCCCACCACAGGATACGCAGTATTTT. It yields the protein CASSPPQDTQYF. The rearrangement joins TRBV7-6 to TRBJ2-3; D is undetermined. V shed 5 bases and J shed 6 bases, with 9 bases lying between them. The CDR3 extends over 12 amino acids. Germline CDR1 is SGHVS and CDR2 is FNYEAQ.

The chain joins TRBV5-1 to TRBJ1-2; no definite D call. The CDR3 totals 13 residues. The ends were cut back, 0 bases at V and 0 bases at J, with 3 bases in the middle. Looked up from germline, CDR1 is SGHRS and CDR2 is YFSETQ. In DNA, the CDR3 is TGCGCCAGCAGCTTGGTGTCTAACTATGGCTACACCTTC. This gives the protein CASSLVSNYGYTF. The whole variable domain, filled in from reference TRBV5-1 and TRBJ1-2, reads KAGVTQTPRYLIKTRGQQVTLSCSPISGHRSVSWYQQTPGQGLQFLFEYFSETQRNKGNFPGRFSGRQFSNSRSEMNVSTLELGDSALYLCASSLVSNYGYTFGSGTRLTVV.

The rearrangement links TRBV5-6 to TRBJ2-7; D is perhaps TRBD1 or TRBD2 (5 bases each). Trimming took 6 bases from V and 6 from J, leaving 19 bases between them. Germline V gene sequence: CDR1 SGHDT, CDR2 YYEEEE. This CDR3 contains 14 residues. The CDR3: CASTFQGFRGEQYF. The CDR3 DNA follows: TGTGCCAGCACGTTCCAGGGATTTCGGGGCGAGCAGTACTTC.

V and J are TRBV7-2 and TRBJ1-1; D is undetermined. With 2 bases removed from V and 1 base from J, the gap between germline ends came to 11 bases. Germline CDR1 reads SGHTA; CDR2 reads FQGNSA. This CDR3 region has 15 residues. In DNA, the CDR3 is TGTGCCAGCAGCTTAAGGTCGGCTGGGAACACTGAAGCTTTCTTT. Residues: CASSLRSAGNTEAFF.

The table lists this clone with a few counts. The chain carries TRBV7-9 and TRBJ1-2, with no clear D. Germline V gene data show CDR1 as SEHNR and CDR2 as FQNEAQ (reference sequence). CDR3 size: 14 residues. V lost 1 base and J 5 bases, leaving 11 bases between the germline ends. The CDR3 region has the DNA TGTGCCAGCAGCTTAGGTGGCTACGAATATGGCTACACCTTC. Protein sequence: CASSLGGYEYGYTF.

The chain recombines TRBV5-5 with TRBJ2-7; 9 nucleotides line up with TRBD1. This CDR3 contains 15 residues. From germline, CDR1 is SGHKS and CDR2 YYEKEE (reference sequence). Trimming removed 2 bases from V and 0 bases from J; junction bases left unmatched: 3. The CDR3 reads CASSFDRGYSYEQYV. The CDR3 DNA is TGTGCCAGCAGCTTCGACAGGGGGTACTCCTACGAGCAGTACGTC.

The chain recombines TRBV9 with TRBJ1-3; D perhaps matches TRBD1 (5 bases). Trimming took off 3 bases at V and 11 bases at J, with 18 bases between the two ends. The CDR3 sequence is 14 residues long. Germline values: CDR1 SGDLS, CDR2 YYNGEE. The CDR3 here is CASSARVQGSSIYF. DNA for the CDR3: TGTGCCAGCAGCGCCCGGGTCCAGGGTTCATCCATATATTTT.

V and J are TRBV7-3 and TRBJ2-1, with 8 bases that match TRBD2. Germline V gene sequence: CDR1 SGHTA, CDR2 FQGTGA. This CDR3 spans 15 amino acids. V lost 5 bases, J lost 4 bases, and 7 bases stayed unmatched. The CDR3 here is CASSPTGGSYNEQFF. CDR3 coding DNA: TGTGCCAGCAGCCCAACGGGAGGGTCGTACAATGAGCAGTTCTTC.

This sequence joins TRBV15 and TRBJ2-7, with a tentative D call TRBD2 (5 bases). This CDR3 spans 17 amino acids. Germline lookup yields CDR1 LNHNV and CDR2 YYDKDF (reference sequence). Trimming cost V 0 bases and J 2 bases, with 17 bases left between them. The CDR3 DNA follows: TGTGCCACCAGCAGAGATCGGATGAGGCGGGTTACCTACGAGCAGTACTTC. Translation: CATSRDRMRRVTYEQYF.

V and J are TRBV28 and TRBJ1-1; D call uncertain. Germline lookup yields CDR1 MDHEN and CDR2 SYDVKM. Trimming took 7 bases from V and 0 from J, leaving 12 bases between them. This CDR3 is built from 14 residues. The CDR3 DNA reads as TGTGCCAGCACCCCCGGCCTATTGAACACTGAAGCTTTCTTT. Its translation is CASTPGLLNTEAFF.

This sequence joins TRBV7-3 and TRBJ2-3; 12 bases are shared with TRBD2. The germline gives CDR1 SGHTA, CDR2 FQGTGA. V shed 0 bases, J shed 6 bases, and the junction held 7 bases outside the gene matches. CDR3 length equals 17 residues. The CDR3 DNA follows: TGTGCCAGCAGCTTAACCCCGACTAGCGGGAGTCGGGATACGCAGTATTTT. It translates to CASSLTPTSGSRDTQYF.

This sequence joins TRBV7-9 and TRBJ1-1; 7 nucleotides match TRBD1. V lost 5 bases, J lost 5 bases, and 5 bases stayed unmatched. This CDR3 spans 13 amino acids. Germline lookup yields CDR1 SEHNR and CDR2 FQNEAQ (reference sequence). The CDR3: CASSLDRETEAFF. CDR3 nucleotides: TGTGCCAGCAGCCTCGACAGGGAAACTGAAGCTTTCTTT.

V gene TRBV6-6 combines with J gene TRBJ1-5, with D tentatively TRBD1 (5 bases). With 9 bases removed from V and 9 bases from J, the gap between germline ends came to 18 bases. The CDR3 is 13 amino acids. In germline, CDR1 is MNHNY, CDR2 SVGAGI (reference sequence). CDR3 nucleotide sequence: TGTGCCAGTCGGGACGGATCAGACGCGCCCCAGCATTTT. Translation gives CASRDGSDAPQHF.

This chain uses TRBV11-3 with TRBJ2-1; TRBD1 might be the D (5 bases). The CDR3 is made up of 16 amino acids. Germline lookup yields CDR1 SGHNT and CDR2 YENEEA. V was pared by 0 bases and J by 7 bases, with 16 bases between. In DNA form, the CDR3 reads TGTGCCAGCAGCTTAGATACGTTCGGCAGGGCTAATGAGCAGTTCTTC. Translated: CASSLDTFGRANEQFF.

The chain joins TRBV7-2 to TRBJ1-4; D unresolved. The CDR3 runs to 14 residues. The germline CDR1 and CDR2 sequences are SGHTA and FQGNSA. The V and J ends lost 1 base and 7 bases respectively, with 10 bases between them. CDR3 DNA: TGTGCCAGCAGCTTAGGGCAGGCGAGTGAAAAACTGTTTTTT. Amino acids: CASSLGQASEKLFF.

The chain couples TRBV5-1 to TRBJ1-1; perhaps TRBD1 as D (5 bases). V was shortened by 3 bases and J by 2 bases, with 8 bases between the two germline ends. The germline gives CDR1 SGHRS, CDR2 YFSETQ. This CDR3 region has 13 residues. The CDR3 is CASSSTGNTEAFF. In DNA, the CDR3 is TGCGCCAGCAGCTCAACAGGTAACACTGAAGCTTTCTTT.

The sample holds a few counts of this clone. The chain uses TRBV29-1 and TRBJ2-7, with 8 bases identical to TRBD2. There are 15 residues in the CDR3. The ends lost 2 bases at V and 2 bases at J; junction bases unmatched: 8. Per the germline V gene, CDR1 is SQVTM and CDR2 is ANQGSEA. CDR3 residues: CSVELAGIETYEQYF. CDR3 DNA: TGCAGCGTTGAACTAGCGGGCATCGAAACCTACGAGCAGTACTTC.

V usage is TRBV4-3 and J usage is TRBJ1-2; 7 nucleotides align to TRBD1. Germline-derived CDR1 and CDR2 are LGHNA and YSLEER. V trimming: 4 bases; J trimming: 8 bases; junction bases outside the gene matches: 13. The CDR3 spans 15 residues. The DNA for the CDR3 is TGCGCCAGCAGCCTGGGACAGTGGATTTCGGTAGGCTACACCTTC. Translated: CASSLGQWISVGYTF.

This clone came up once. This chain links TRBV6-1 with TRBJ1-2; the D is unclear. The germline V gene encodes CDR1 MNHNS and CDR2 SASEGT. Trimming removed 8 bases from V and 4 bases from J, with 14 bases in between. CDR3 length equals 13 residues. The DNA for the CDR3 is TGTGCCAGCGGTCGTGGCAGGAGCTATGGCTACACCTTC. Protein product: CASGRGRSYGYTF.

The chain has TRBV15 and TRBJ1-4; D gene ambiguous. The CDR3 spans 14 residues. Trimming removed 1 base at V and 8 bases at J, with 11 bases between. Germline V gives CDR1 LNHNV, CDR2 YYDKDF (reference sequence). DNA of the CDR3: TGTGCCACCAGCAGAGGTTGGGTAGGAGAAAAACTGTTTTTT. Protein sequence: CATSRGWVGEKLFF.

This sequence joins TRBV5-5 and TRBJ1-1; D might be TRBD1 (5 bases). This CDR3 comprises 13 residues. The germline V gene has CDR1 SGHKS and CDR2 YYEKEE (reference sequence). Trimming took 0 bases from V and 11 from J, leaving 14 bases between them. CDR3 in DNA: TGTGCCAGCAGCTTGGACAAGGGGATGTTGGCTTTCTTT. Its protein is CASSLDKGMLAFF.